This T cell receptor beta chain was obtained from a study of response to subunit inactivated influenza vaccine. TCRdb called the RT-PCR reads again in MiXCR, with one record for every CDR3 protein. The table includes hundreds of thousands of distinct CDR3 sequences, approximately 15% detected once. Study outcomes and limitations: Researchers suggested that each seasonal influenza vaccination recruits few new T cells.

CDR1 and CDR2 (germline): KGHDR, SFDVKD. Between the trimmed V and J ends, which lost 6 bases and 3 bases, there was a span of 14 bases. CDR3 size: 14 residues. Points on this clonotype: Its target is not known.

This TCR was sampled from a middle-aged man who received an inactivated influenza vaccine. Sample: PBMCs from blood, taken 11 to 12 days after vaccination. The rearrangement links TRBV24-1 to TRBJ2-7, with D possibly being TRBD2 (5 bases). The CDR3 region has the DNA TGTGCCACCAGTCCCGGGGTCGGCGGCTACGAGCAGTACTTC. This codes for CATSPGVGGYEQYF.